These 4 T cell receptor beta chains share one sample of origin, sequenced in a study of control samples from healthy donors and cancer patients. Assay: immunoSEQ multiplex PCR; the TCRdb copy retains only in-frame clones and omits some. The sample lists 20,000 to 30,000 clones, more than 75% occurring once. Material for sequencing was PBMCs. The source is a man aged 50-59 years with lung cancer.

V is TRBV7-2 and J is TRBJ2-7; D is possibly TRBD1 or TRBD2 (5 bases each). Trimming left V 2 bases short and J 0 bases short, with 14 bases between. From germline, CDR1 is SGHTA and CDR2 FQGNSA. The CDR3 extends over 16 amino acids. The CDR3 bases are TGTGCCAGCAGCTTAATGTGGGGGACCAGCTCCTACGAGCAGTACTTC. It yields the protein CASSLMWGTSSYEQYF.

This rearrangement joins TRBV19 to TRBJ2-2, with 7 bases aligning to TRBD1. This CDR3 contains 17 residues. The V gene end was trimmed by 6 bases and the J gene end by 0 bases; junction bases not matched to a gene: 10. Germline V gives CDR1 LNHDA, CDR2 SQIVND (reference sequence). The CDR3 DNA is TGTGCCAGTAGCCCCGGGACAGTTAAGCCGAACACCGGGGAGCTGTTTTTT. Protein sequence: CASSPGTVKPNTGELFF.

V is TRBV30 and J is TRBJ2-1, with TRBD2 as a possible D gene (5 bases). The CDR3 is made up of 16 amino acids. CDR1 GTSNPN and CDR2 SVGIG come from the germline V gene (reference sequence). The V end was cut by 0 bases, the J end by 2 bases, with 14 bases between. Here the CDR3 DNA reads TGTGCCTGGAGTGTACGAGGGCGAAGACCCTACAATGAGCAGTTCTTC. This encodes CAWSVRGRRPYNEQFF.

The CDR3 DNA follows: TGTGCCAGCAGCCCCGGGATGGGAGTTGGAGATACGCAGTATTTT. Protein: CASSPGMGVGDTQYF. V gene TRBV7-2 combines with J gene TRBJ2-3, with D tentatively TRBD2 (5 bases). Germline CDR1 SGHTA, CDR2 FQGNSA. The CDR3 extends over 15 amino acids. Trimming took off 5 bases at V and 5 bases at J, with 17 bases between the two ends.